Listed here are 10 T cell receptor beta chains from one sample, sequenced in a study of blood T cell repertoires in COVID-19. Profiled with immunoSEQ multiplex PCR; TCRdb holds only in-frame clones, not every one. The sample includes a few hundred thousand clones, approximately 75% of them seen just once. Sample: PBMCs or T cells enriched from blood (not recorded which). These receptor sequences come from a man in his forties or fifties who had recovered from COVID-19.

The CDR3, as DNA: TGTGCCAGCAGCCAAGACCCAGGAATCGGGGGTTCACCCCTCCACTTT. This translates into CASSQDPGIGGSPLHF. The chain couples TRBV3-1 (or the pseudogene TRBV3-2) to TRBJ1-6; perhaps TRBD1 as D (5 bases). The CDR3 consists of 16 residues. Germline V gives CDR1 LGHDT, CDR2 YNNKEL (reference sequence). The ends were cut back, 0 bases at V and 9 bases at J, with 15 bases in the middle.

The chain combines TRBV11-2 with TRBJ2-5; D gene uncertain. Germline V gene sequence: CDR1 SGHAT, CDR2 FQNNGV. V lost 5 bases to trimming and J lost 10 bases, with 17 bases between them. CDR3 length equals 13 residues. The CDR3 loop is CASSGVSKRVQYF. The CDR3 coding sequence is TGTGCCAGCAGCGGAGTCTCCAAGAGAGTCCAGTACTTC.

CDR3 nucleotide sequence: TGTGCCAGCAGTGAAACTAGCGGGGCTCTAGCCAAAAACATTCAGTACTTC. Translated: CASSETSGALAKNIQYF. The rearrangement uses TRBV2 and TRBJ2-4; TRBD2 aligns across 10 bases. Germline CDR1 and CDR2: SNHLY and FYNNEI. This CDR3 is 17 amino acids long. Trimming removed 2 bases from V and 0 bases from J; junction bases left unmatched: 4.

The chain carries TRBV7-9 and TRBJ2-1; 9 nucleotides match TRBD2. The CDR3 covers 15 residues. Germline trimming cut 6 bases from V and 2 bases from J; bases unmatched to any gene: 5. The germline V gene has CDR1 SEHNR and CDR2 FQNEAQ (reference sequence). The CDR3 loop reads CASRFSSGTYNEQFF. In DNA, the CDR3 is TGTGCCAGCAGGTTTTCTAGCGGGACCTACAATGAGCAGTTCTTC.

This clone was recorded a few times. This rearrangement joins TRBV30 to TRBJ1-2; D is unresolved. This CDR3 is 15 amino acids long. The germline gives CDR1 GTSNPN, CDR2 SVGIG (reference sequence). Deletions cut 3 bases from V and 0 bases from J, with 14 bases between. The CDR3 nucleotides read TGTGCCTGGAGGGTGCCGGACTATGCTAACTATGGCTACACCTTC. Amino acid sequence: CAWRVPDYANYGYTF.

In DNA, the CDR3 is TGTGCCAGCAGCTTTGGACAGCCAACTAATGAAAAACTGTTTTTT. It encodes CASSFGQPTNEKLFF. The chain couples TRBV11-2 to TRBJ1-4, with D tentatively TRBD1 (6 bases). Trimming left V 3 bases short and J 0 bases short, with 8 bases between. The CDR3 length is 15 residues. The germline V gene has CDR1 SGHAT and CDR2 FQNNGV. Filled out from reference TRBV11-2 and TRBJ1-4, the complete variable domain reads EAGVAQSPRYKIIEKRQSVAFWCNPISGHATLYWYQQILGQGPKLLIQFQNNGVVDDSQLPKDRFSAERLKGVDSTLKIQPAKLEDSAVYLCASSFGQPTNEKLFFGSGTQLSVL.

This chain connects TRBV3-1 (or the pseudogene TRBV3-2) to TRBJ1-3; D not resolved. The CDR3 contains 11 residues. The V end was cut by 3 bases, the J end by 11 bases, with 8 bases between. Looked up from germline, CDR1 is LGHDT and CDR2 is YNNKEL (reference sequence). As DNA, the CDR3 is TGTGCCAGCAGCCAGCGGGAAGCCATATATTTT. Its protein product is CASSQREAIYF.

This CDR3 reads CASSSGSLAEAFF. CDR3 bases: TGCGCCAGCAGCTCGGGAAGTCTAGCTGAAGCTTTCTTT. The chain couples TRBV5-1 to TRBJ1-1, with no clear D. Deletions cut 3 bases from V and 6 bases from J, with 12 bases between. CDR1 is SGHRS and CDR2 is YFSETQ in the germline V gene. The CDR3 runs to 13 residues.

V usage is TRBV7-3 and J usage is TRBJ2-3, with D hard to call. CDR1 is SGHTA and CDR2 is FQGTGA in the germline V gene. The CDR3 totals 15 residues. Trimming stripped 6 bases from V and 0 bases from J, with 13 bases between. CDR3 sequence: CASRFSEASTDTQYF. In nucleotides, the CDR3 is TGTGCCAGCAGATTTAGTGAAGCTAGCACAGATACGCAGTATTTT.

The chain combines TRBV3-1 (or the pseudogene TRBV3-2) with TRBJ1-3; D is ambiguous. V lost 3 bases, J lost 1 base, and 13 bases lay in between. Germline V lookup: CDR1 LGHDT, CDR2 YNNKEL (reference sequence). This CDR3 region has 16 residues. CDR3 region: CASSHYGSVSGNTIYF. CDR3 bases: TGTGCCAGCAGCCATTACGGGTCCGTATCTGGAAACACCATATATTTT.